One sample yielded the 4 T cell receptor beta chains listed below, sequenced in a study of blood T cell repertoires in COVID-19 (TCRdb year 2020). Library preparation was by the immunoSEQ multiplex PCR assay. What TCRdb holds here is the immuneACCESS table cut down to in-frame rearrangements. Part of the clones is not present; checked against another copy, under half of the missing clones reflect an unresolved V gene, and the others are unexplained. Present in this sample are about 120,000 clones, approximately 70% of which were seen just once. The ten largest clones capture about 1.9% of the sample. Source material: peripheral blood. The receptors stem from a woman in her 70s with acute or convalescent COVID-19.

The gene calls are TRBV3-1 (or the pseudogene TRBV3-2) and TRBJ2-1, with D unresolved. Germline V gives CDR1 LGHDT, CDR2 YNNKEL (reference sequence). The CDR3 has 12 amino acids. V gave up 1 base and J gave up 6 bases, with 4 bases separating them. The CDR3 loop is CASSQGSNEQFF. The CDR3 DNA follows: TGTGCCAGCAGCCAAGGGAGCAATGAGCAGTTCTTC.

The chain employs TRBV30 and TRBJ2-1, with a weak D call TRBD1 (5 bases). Germline V gene sequence: CDR1 GTSNPN, CDR2 SVGIG (reference sequence). Trimming took 3 bases from V and 4 from J, leaving 13 bases between them. The CDR3 has 14 residues. Here the CDR3 reads CAWRRKDSYNEQFF. CDR3 nucleotide sequence: TGTGCCTGGAGAAGGAAAGACAGTTACAATGAGCAGTTCTTC.

The chain has TRBV28 and TRBJ1-4; 10 bases are shared with TRBD1. Per germline, CDR1 MDHEN and CDR2 SYDVKM. V was pared by 6 bases and J by 10 bases, with 8 bases of the junction left unmatched. The CDR3 spans 14 residues. CDR3 DNA sequence: TGTGCCAGCAGGACAGGGGGCGGTGTGGGAAAACTGTTTTTT. Protein: CASRTGGGVGKLFF.

V gene TRBV7-3 combines with J gene TRBJ2-1; 7 bases map to TRBD1. The CDR3 loop spans 14 amino acids. CDR1 is SGHTA, CDR2 FQGTGA, per germline. The V and J ends lost 5 bases and 5 bases, in that order; junction bases with no gene match: 6. The CDR3 nucleotides read TGTGCCAGCAGCCCCCATGGACAGGACAATGAGCAGTTCTTC. This translates into CASSPHGQDNEQFF.